This T cell receptor (beta chain) was captured in a study of cytomegalovirus exposure and HLA in healthy donors. Donors were nominally healthy when sampled, though unrecorded immune exposures were likely. The CDR3 loop spans 15 amino acids. CDR1 MNHEY and CDR2 SVGAGI come from the germline V gene. Trimming shortened V by 1 base and J by 4 bases, and 11 bases separated the two germline ends. The PCR made use of 60 Vbeta and 13 Jbeta primers. TCRdb keeps only in-frame clones here, not all; method: immunoSEQ multiplex PCR. The sample carries around 110,000 clones, around 62% recorded once. Regarding the study as a whole: A later analysis, which compared TCR beta chains of equal frequency, found the HLA-associated ones more clonally expanded.

A word on this clone: What it recognizes is unknown.

Sequencing was performed on PBMCs. This TCR derives from a woman aged 40-49 years in good health and CMV-seropositive. This sequence joins TRBV6-5 and TRBJ2-1; D may be TRBD2 (6 bases). This CDR3 is CASSYYGGSYNEQFF. In DNA form, the CDR3 reads TGTGCCAGCAGTTACTACGGGGGTAGTTACAATGAGCAGTTCTTC.